This TCR beta chain was recorded in a study of vaccination and CD4 T cells after COVID-19. Comments on this clonotype: What it binds is not known.

Sequence data for DNA of cultured CD4+ T cells were generated by the Oncomine TCR Beta short-read assay. Each CDR3 protein gets one entry after TCRdb re-called the PCR reads with MiXCR. The sample records some 17,000 distinct CDR3 sequences, approximately 54% being singletons. The V gene's germline CDR1 is KGHDR and CDR2 SFDVKD. The V end was cut by 5 bases, the J end by 5 bases, with 18 bases between. The CDR3 covers 16 residues. The treatment: roughly 10-day PBMC culture with coronavirus spike peptide pools or control peptides (ViraFEST assay). Sample: CD4+ T cells from blood, cultured in vitro. The TCR originated in a human donor who had recovered from COVID-19. The chain employs TRBV24-1 and TRBJ2-1, with D tentatively TRBD2 (5 bases). The CDR3 loop is CATSGDANERDNEQFF. The CDR3 bases are TGTGCCACCAGTGGCGATGCTAATGAGAGGGACAATGAGCAGTTCTTC.